The entry that follows covers one T cell receptor (beta chain) sequence. The data stem from a study of T cells after posttransplantation cyclophosphamide. TCRdb keeps only in-frame clones here, not all; method: immunoSEQ multiplex PCR. The sample holds approximately 23,000 clones, around 88% seen once. Germline V gene sequence: CDR1 MNHEY, CDR2 SMNVEV (reference sequence). The trim removed 6 bases at V and 6 bases at J, leaving 5 bases unmatched. The CDR3 is 13 residues long. Input material: PBMCs. The gene calls are TRBV27 and TRBJ2-1, with TRBD2 matching over 7 bases. This receptor was identified in a woman aged 60-70 years with a blood cancer, CMV-positive, and with a related stem cell donor. As DNA, the CDR3 is TGTGCCAGCAGACTAGCGCCCGTCAATGAGCAGTTCTTC. Protein: CASRLAPVNEQFF.